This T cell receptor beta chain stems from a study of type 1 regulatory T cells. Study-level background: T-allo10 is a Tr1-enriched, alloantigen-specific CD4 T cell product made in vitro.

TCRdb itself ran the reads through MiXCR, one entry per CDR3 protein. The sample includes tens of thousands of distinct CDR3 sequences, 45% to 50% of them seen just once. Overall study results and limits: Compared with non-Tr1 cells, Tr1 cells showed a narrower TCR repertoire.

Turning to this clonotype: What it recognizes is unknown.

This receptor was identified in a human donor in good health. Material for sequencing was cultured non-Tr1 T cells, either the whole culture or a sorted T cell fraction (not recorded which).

The CDR3 spells CASSPRGDRSNTEAFF. The DNA for the CDR3 is TGTGCCAGCAGCCCCAGGGGGGACAGATCGAACACTGAAGCTTTCTTT. The chain combines TRBV11-2 with TRBJ1-1; 7 bases match TRBD1. J gave up 1 base and V 5 bases, and 10 bases lay outside the gene matches. Germline CDR1 is SGHAT and CDR2 is FQNNGV. This CDR3 region has 16 residues.